This T cell receptor (beta chain) was sequenced in a study of regulatory T cells in long-lasting Graves disease. Sample time point: persistent/refractory GD, antithyroid drugs over 5 years with positive TRAb. From RNA extracted from PBMCs, the TCR library was made. In this cohort, patients came from an endocrinology department located in Xi'an, China. The CDR3 is made up of 11 amino acids. V lost 5 bases and J lost 11, with 10 bases in between. Germline V gene data show CDR1 as MNHEY and CDR2 as SVGEGT. A note on this clonotype: Its antigen is still unknown.

Building of the TCR beta libraries involved iRepertoire HTBI primers and Arm-PCR of CDR3 regions. TCRdb itself ran the multiplex PCR reads through MiXCR, one entry per CDR3 protein. The sample yields roughly 500,000 distinct CDR3 sequences, 20% seen once. Whole-study findings and limits: There were preferences for TRBV28, TRBJ1-2 and TRBJ2-5 in persistent disease. Study was limited to peripheral blood, excluding thyroid tissue. Persistent Graves' disease cases displayed lower TCR diversity than newly diagnosed ones.

Sequencing used peripheral blood mononuclear cells (PBMCs), obtained when the disease was refractory, from a patient treated with antithyroid drugs. This chain uses TRBV6-2 or TRBV6-3 with TRBJ2-4; D ambiguous. This sequence originates from a female donor with Graves disease. The CDR3 DNA reads as TGTGCCAGCAGTGTCCCAGCTCTTCAGTACTTC. This encodes CASSVPALQYF.